This TCR beta chain was recovered during a study of OX40 agonist ivuxolimab in advanced cancers. Study as a whole: Across the patients, intravenous ivuxolimab was delivered every 2 weeks at 0.01 to 10 mg/kg. From roughly 23 to 85 years was the age range, with a mean of about 54 years, and over 80% were male. Study-wide results and caveats: CD8+ T cells were the subset that, on average, had more expanded clones than CD4+.

As regards this clone: The antigen is not known.

Autoimmune disease history or systemic immunosuppression led to patients being barred. Sequencing used immunoSEQ multiplex PCR; TCRdb keeps in-frame clones, though not all of them. The sample holds roughly 73,000 clones, around 90% seen once. The CDR3 contains 15 residues. Germline lookup yields CDR1 SGHRS and CDR2 YFSETQ. The ends were cut back, 0 bases at V and 3 bases at J, with 12 bases in the middle. The sample in question was CD4+ or CD8+ T cells sorted from blood, obtained in a trial of the OX40 agonist ivuxolimab. This chain connects TRBV5-1 to TRBJ1-1; D is undetermined. The clonotype comes from an adult with an advanced solid tumor such as melanoma, head and neck, liver or kidney cancer. CDR3 bases: TGCGCCAGCAGCTTGGGGAGCGGTTGGGACACTGAAGCTTTCTTT. Translated: CASSLGSGWDTEAFF.